This T cell receptor (beta chain) was captured by sequencing in a study of Ad26.COV2.S vaccination and SARS-CoV-2 variants. Notes on the study in general: Total T cell responses may have been underestimated by the TCR breadth and depth analyses.

Germline values: CDR1 MNHEY, CDR2 SMNVEV (reference sequence). The length of the CDR3 is 14 residues. V was pared by 3 bases and J by 5 bases, with 12 bases between. The treatment was: around 19 received Ad26.COV2.S at low or high dose, single or two shots; several received placebo; per-sample allocation not given. Repertoires come from day 63 after the first vaccine or placebo injection. Profiled with immunoSEQ multiplex PCR; TCRdb holds only in-frame clones, not every one. The data hold 290,000 or so clones, with about 89% observed a single time. Concerning this clone itself: What it recognizes is unknown.

The clonotype was recovered from a person aged 18-65 years who received the Ad26.COV2.S COVID-19 vaccine or a placebo. The chain carries TRBV27 and TRBJ2-3; tentatively, D is TRBD2 (6 bases). Sequencing used peripheral blood, obtained in a trial of Ad26.COV2.S vaccine versus placebo. In DNA, the CDR3 is TGTGCCAGCAGTTTCGGAGGGTTGCTAGATACGCAGTATTTT. Protein product: CASSFGGLLDTQYF.